This record looks at one T cell receptor beta chain sequence and its context. Authors' analysis steps: Amplification of reference gene primers provided the estimated nucleated cell counts. Generated by immunoSEQ multiplex PCR, the TCRdb table keeps only in-frame clones and is missing some. Clonal size and the V and J genes are those of that table, whereas D and trimming came from the DNA. The sample lists hundreds of thousands of clones; around 87% were seen once. V was cut by 4 bases and J by 5 bases, with 15 bases left in between. This CDR3 is built from 15 residues. The germline V gene encodes CDR1 MRHNA and CDR2 SNTAGT. This record comes from a study of blood T cell repertoires in COVID-19. About the research overall: Acute-phase and convalescent COVID-19 samples originated in the United States, Italy and Spain. PBMCs, B-cell-depleted T cells, or T cells provided the cDNA or gDNA that made up the material.

The chain links TRBV6-4 to TRBJ1-3; no clear D gene. The sample comprised peripheral blood. The sequence came from a woman in her forties or fifties with COVID-19, enrolled during active disease. The CDR3 reads CASSVPRGQRNTIYF. The CDR3 DNA is TGTGCCAGCAGTGTTCCCCGAGGGCAGAGAAACACCATATATTTT.